The T cell receptor beta chain under discussion was sequenced for a study of cytomegalovirus exposure and HLA in healthy donors. The study, taken as a whole, reports: An analysis that was carried out later associated 16,951 TCR beta sequences with HLA alleles at 0.05 false discovery rate.

About this clone: Its specificity is not known.

V lost 5 bases to trimming and J lost 4 bases; unmatched junction nucleotides: 12. The CDR3 is 15 residues long. CDR1 SGHRS and CDR2 YFSETQ come from the germline V gene. In the PCR, 60 Vbeta and 13 Jbeta primers were used. Profiling relied on immunoSEQ multiplex PCR, and the TCRdb table lists in-frame clones only, not all of them. Among approximately 150,000 clones listed, roughly 84% were seen once. The chain recombines TRBV5-1 with TRBJ2-7; 7 nucleotides match TRBD1. Material for sequencing was PBMCs. This receptor was identified in a boy under 10 years old in good health and CMV-seronegative. The CDR3 region is CASSQPGTVAYEQYF. The CDR3, as DNA: TGCGCCAGCAGTCAGCCCGGGACAGTGGCGTACGAGCAGTACTTC.